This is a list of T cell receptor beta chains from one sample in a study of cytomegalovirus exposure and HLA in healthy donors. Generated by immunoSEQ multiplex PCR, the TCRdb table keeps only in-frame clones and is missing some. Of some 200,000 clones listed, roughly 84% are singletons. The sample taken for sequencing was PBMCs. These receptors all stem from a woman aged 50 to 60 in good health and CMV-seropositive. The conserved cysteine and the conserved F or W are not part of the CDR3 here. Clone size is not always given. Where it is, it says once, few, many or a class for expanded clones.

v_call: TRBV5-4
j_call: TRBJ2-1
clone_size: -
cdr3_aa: ASQPGQGNEQF

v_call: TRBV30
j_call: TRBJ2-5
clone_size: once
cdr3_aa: AWSVSLKETQY

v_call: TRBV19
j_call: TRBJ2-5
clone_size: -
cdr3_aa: ASSSRDRAIETQY

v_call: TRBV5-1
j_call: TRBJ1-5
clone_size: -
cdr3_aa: ASSRHAGTGERGNQPQH

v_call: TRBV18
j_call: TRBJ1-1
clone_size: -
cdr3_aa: ASSPAGGKGGPEAF

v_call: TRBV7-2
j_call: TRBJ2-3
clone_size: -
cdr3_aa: ASSPQTSGGARDTQY

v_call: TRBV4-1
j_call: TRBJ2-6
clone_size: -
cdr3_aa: ASSQEGTGAGANVLT

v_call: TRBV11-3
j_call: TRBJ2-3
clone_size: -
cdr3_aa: ASGAGTDTQY

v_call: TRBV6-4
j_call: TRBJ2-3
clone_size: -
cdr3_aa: ASSDSRGGFDTQY

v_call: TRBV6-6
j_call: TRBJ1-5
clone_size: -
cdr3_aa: ASSSPGFNQPQH

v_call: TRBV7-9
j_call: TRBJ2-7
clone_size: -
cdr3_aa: ASSLASGGAPSYEQY

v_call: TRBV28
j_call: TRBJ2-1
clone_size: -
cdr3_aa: ASSVGLAGNNEQF

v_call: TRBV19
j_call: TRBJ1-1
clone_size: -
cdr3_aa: ASKSVGGNTEAF

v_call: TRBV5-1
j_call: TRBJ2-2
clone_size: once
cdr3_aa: ASSLESRTGELF

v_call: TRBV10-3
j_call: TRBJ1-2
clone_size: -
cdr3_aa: AISDPTELNYGYT

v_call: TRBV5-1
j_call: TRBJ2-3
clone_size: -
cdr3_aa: ASSFSGGRDTQY

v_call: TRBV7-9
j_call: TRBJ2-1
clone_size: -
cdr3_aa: ASSLVAGFYNEQF

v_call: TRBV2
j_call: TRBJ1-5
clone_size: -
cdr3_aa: ASSEYKGKGNQPQH

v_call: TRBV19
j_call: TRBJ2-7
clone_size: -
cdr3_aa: ASSIGDSGSYEQY

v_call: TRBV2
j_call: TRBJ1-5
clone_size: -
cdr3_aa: ATTEGNQPQH

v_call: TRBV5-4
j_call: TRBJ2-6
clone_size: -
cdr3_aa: ASTRQGSGANVLT

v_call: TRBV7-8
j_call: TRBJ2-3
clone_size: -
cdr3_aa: ASSKPGQGTDTQY

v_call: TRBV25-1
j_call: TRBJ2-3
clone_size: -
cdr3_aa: ASSEGLRYTDTQY

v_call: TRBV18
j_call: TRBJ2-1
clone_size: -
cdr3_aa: ASSPLAGYNEQF

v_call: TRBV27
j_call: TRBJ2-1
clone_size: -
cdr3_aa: ASSLRNEQF

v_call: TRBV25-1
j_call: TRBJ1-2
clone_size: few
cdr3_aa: ASSDDRVYGYT

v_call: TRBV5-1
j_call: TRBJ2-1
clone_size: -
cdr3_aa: ASSDRATYNEQF

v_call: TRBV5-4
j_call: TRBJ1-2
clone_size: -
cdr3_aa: ASSLVQAANYGYT

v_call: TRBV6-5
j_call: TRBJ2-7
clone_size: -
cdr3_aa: ASSYERAYEQY

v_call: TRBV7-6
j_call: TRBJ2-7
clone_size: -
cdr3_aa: ASSLQGDYEQY

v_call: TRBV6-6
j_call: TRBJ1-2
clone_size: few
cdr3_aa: ASSYSTGTGYT

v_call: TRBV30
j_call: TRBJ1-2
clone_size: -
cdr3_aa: AWSSAQGINYGYT

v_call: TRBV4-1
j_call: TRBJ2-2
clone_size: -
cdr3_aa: ASSQVGGGAGELF

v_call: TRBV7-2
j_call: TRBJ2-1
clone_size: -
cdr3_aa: ASSPGTSGEF

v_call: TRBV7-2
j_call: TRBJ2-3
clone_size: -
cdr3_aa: ASSFGSFAGGFTDTQY

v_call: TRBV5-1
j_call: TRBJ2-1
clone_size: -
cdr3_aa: ASMGPYNEQF

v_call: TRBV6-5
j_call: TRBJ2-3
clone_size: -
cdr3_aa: ASSSQRSTDTQY

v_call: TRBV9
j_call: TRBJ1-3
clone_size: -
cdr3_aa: ASSSGTGSGNTIY

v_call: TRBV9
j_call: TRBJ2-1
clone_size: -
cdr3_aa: ASSPRAGREEQF

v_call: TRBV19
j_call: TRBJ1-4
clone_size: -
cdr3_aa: ASSIRQGNEKLF

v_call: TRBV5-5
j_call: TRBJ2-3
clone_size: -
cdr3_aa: ASSLGLVTDTQY

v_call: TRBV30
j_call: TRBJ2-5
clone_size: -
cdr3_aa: AWSLGGVETQY

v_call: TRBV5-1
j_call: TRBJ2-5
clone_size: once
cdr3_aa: ASSLLGQVGLETQY

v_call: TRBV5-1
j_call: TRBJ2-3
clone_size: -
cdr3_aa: ASSFGGGSVDTQY

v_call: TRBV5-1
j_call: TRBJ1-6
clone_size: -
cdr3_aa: ASSLSSYGSPLH

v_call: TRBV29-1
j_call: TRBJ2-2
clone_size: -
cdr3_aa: SARRHGGGELF

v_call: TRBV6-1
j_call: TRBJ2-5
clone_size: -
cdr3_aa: ASRETLASGGTETQY